This TCR beta chain is from a study of CD8 T cells in ankylosing spondylitis. Study-level findings and limits: A CD8+ phenotype characterized the disease-linked clones, which were relatively rare in peripheral blood. Significant enrichment of disease-linked clones was reported in matched ankylosing spondylitis synovial fluid. Reactive arthritis synovial fluid and blood previously showed some of these motif variants.

Quantitative 5'-RACE with molecular barcodes produced the TCR beta libraries. In TCRdb, the 5' RACE reads were re-called with MiXCR into one record per CDR3 protein. The sample has about 170,000 distinct CDR3 sequences, approximately 20% seen once. V dropped 0 bases and J dropped 2 bases, with 24 bases sitting between them. CDR3 length: 19 amino acids. CDR1 is DFQATT and CDR2 is SNEGSKA in the germline V gene (reference sequence). At least ten counts were recorded for this clonotype. Its antigen is unknown. The chain has TRBV20-1 and TRBJ2-3, with a weak D call TRBD1 (7 bases). This clonotype was obtained from a male donor with ankylosing spondylitis or in good health (not recorded which). The specimen was blood, either unsorted or a sorted T cell fraction (not recorded which). The CDR3 DNA reads TGCAGTGCTAGAGATGCCCAGGGGGGTAGCGGAACCAACACAGATACGCAGTATTTT. Translating gives CSARDAQGGSGTNTDTQYF.